This T cell receptor (beta chain) was profiled in a study of blood T cell repertoires in COVID-19. On the study more broadly: T cells, B-cell-depleted T cells, or PBMCs provided the cDNA or gDNA that served as material.

Sequencing was performed with immunoSEQ multiplex PCR; in TCRdb, only in-frame clones are kept and a portion is missing. The sample consists of approximately 87,000 clones, around 89% of them appearing once. Sequences were obtained from peripheral blood. The sequence derives from a man in his sixties or seventies with active or convalescent COVID-19.

The CDR3 DNA reads TGTGCCAGCAGCCCTCAGACAGGGGCCAAAGCTAACTATGGCTACACCTTC. Translating gives CASSPQTGAKANYGYTF. This chain joins TRBV9 and TRBJ1-2; 8 bases align to TRBD1. Germline CDR1 reads SGDLS; CDR2 reads YYNGEE. The CDR3 sequence is 17 residues long. V lost 4 bases, J lost 0 bases, and 11 bases stayed unmatched.